Each of the 15 T cell receptor beta chains below was sequenced from the same sample in a study of CD8 T cells in ankylosing spondylitis. TCRdb analysed the 5' RACE reads with MiXCR anew, one entry per CDR3 protein. The data contain some 120,000 distinct CDR3 sequences, roughly an eighth of them singletons. Sequenced input: blood, either unsorted or a sorted T cell fraction (not recorded which). These receptors came from a female donor with ankylosing spondylitis or in good health (not recorded which).

This clonotype was detected a few times. V and J are TRBV2 and TRBJ1-4; TRBD1 aligns across 7 bases. Losses at the gene ends were 6 bases for V and 0 bases for J; bases not matched to a gene: 4. Germline lookup yields CDR1 SNHLY and CDR2 FYNNEI. The CDR3 sequence is 15 residues long. The CDR3 DNA is TGTGCCAGCAGGGGACAGCCAGCAACTAATGAAAAACTGTTTTTT. It encodes CASRGQPATNEKLFF.

This chain links TRBV24-1 with TRBJ1-5; D ambiguous. Deletions cut 5 bases from V and 1 base from J, with 11 bases between. From germline, CDR1 is KGHDR and CDR2 SFDVKD. CDR3 length: 15 residues. The CDR3 DNA sequence: TGTGCCACCAGTGTTGAGGAGTGGAGCAATCAGCCCCAGCATTTT. Protein product: CATSVEEWSNQPQHF.

This clonotype has just one count. The rearrangement uses TRBV30 and TRBJ2-1, with 7 nucleotides matching TRBD2. Germline CDR1 is GTSNPN and CDR2 is SVGIG (reference sequence). The CDR3 consists of 12 residues. The J segment lost 8 bases and the V segment lost 7 bases, leaving 8 bases of the junction unmatched. The CDR3 loop reads CASGRGGHEQFF. The CDR3 nucleotides read TGTGCCTCTGGGAGGGGAGGTCATGAGCAGTTCTTC.

The rearrangement joins TRBV12-3 or TRBV12-4 to TRBJ2-3; TRBD2 matches at 8 bases. Trimming at V came to 5 bases and at J to 5 bases, leaving 6 bases not matched to a gene. The CDR3 consists of 14 residues. CDR3 coding DNA: TGTGCCAGCAGTCCCACCGGGGGGGTAGATACGCAGTATTTT. Protein sequence: CASSPTGGVDTQYF.

This clonotype was found many times. The chain has TRBV29-1 and TRBJ2-2; 7 nucleotides line up with TRBD1. The germline V gene encodes CDR1 SQVTM and CDR2 ANQGSEA. V was clipped by 6 bases and J by 6 bases; unmatched bases: 4. The CDR3 runs 12 residues. The CDR3 bases are TGCAGCGTGAACAGGGGCGCCGGGGAGCTGTTTTTT. The encoded protein is CSVNRGAGELFF.

This chain uses TRBV20-1 with TRBJ2-7; 10 positions agree with TRBD2. The CDR3 loop spans 14 amino acids. CDR1 DFQATT and CDR2 SNEGSKA come from the germline V gene (reference sequence). V lost 5 bases to trimming and J lost 5 bases; unmatched junction nucleotides: 9. CDR3 sequence: CSARLAGPIDEQYF. The CDR3 coding sequence is TGCAGTGCTCGACTAGCGGGCCCCATCGACGAGCAGTACTTC.

The rearrangement uses TRBV2 and TRBJ2-5; D uncertain. Germline V CDR1 and CDR2: SNHLY, FYNNEI. The CDR3 sequence is 10 residues long. Trimming shortened V by 8 bases and J by 2 bases, and 3 bases separated the two germline ends. DNA of the CDR3: TGTGCCAGCGCGCAAGAGACCCAGTACTTC. It is translated as CASAQETQYF.

The chain uses TRBV19 and TRBJ2-1, with D perhaps matching TRBD1 (7 bases). The V gene lost 3 bases and the J gene lost 8 bases, with 17 bases spanning the gap. The CDR3 has 15 residues. Germline lookup yields CDR1 LNHDA and CDR2 SQIVND (reference sequence). The CDR3 DNA is TGTGCCAGTAGTATGGAGGGGGCGGCTTTCTATGAGCAGTTCTTC. It specifies CASSMEGAAFYEQFF.

The sample holds a few counts of this clonotype. The V and J genes are TRBV7-2 and TRBJ2-3; possibly TRBD1 for D (7 bases). Germline CDR1 and CDR2: SGHTA and FQGNSA. Between the trimmed V and J ends, which lost 6 bases and 0 bases, there was a span of 13 bases. The CDR3 loop spans 15 amino acids. CDR3 region: CASSLQGRSTDTQYF. In DNA form, the CDR3 reads TGTGCCAGCAGTTTACAGGGGAGGAGCACAGATACGCAGTATTTT.

This clonotype occurred many times. The chain joins TRBV7-9 to TRBJ1-2; tentative D call: TRBD1 (6 bases). With 5 bases removed from V and 2 bases from J, the gap between germline ends came to 12 bases. The germline V gene encodes CDR1 SEHNR and CDR2 FQNEAQ (reference sequence). The CDR3 is made up of 14 amino acids. CDR3 nucleotide sequence: TGTGCCAGCAGCCCAGAGACAGGAAACTATGGCTACACCTTC. It encodes CASSPETGNYGYTF. Looking up the rest from reference TRBV7-9 and TRBJ1-2 gives the full variable domain: DTGVSQNPRHKITKRGQNVTFRCDPISEHNRLYWYRQTLGQGPEFLTYFQNEAQLEKSRLLSDRFSAERPKGSFSTLEIQRTEQGDSAMYLCASSPETGNYGYTFGSGTRLTVV.

This clonotype was counted at least ten times. The chain recombines TRBV29-1 with TRBJ2-1; D remains ambiguous. This CDR3 has 15 amino acids. V was clipped by 4 bases and J by 0 bases, with 13 bases between them. The V gene's germline CDR1 is SQVTM and CDR2 ANQGSEA. CDR3 in amino acids: CSVGAISSSYNEQFF. The CDR3 region has the DNA TGCAGCGTTGGGGCTATATCGAGCTCCTACAATGAGCAGTTCTTC.

This clonotype was seen many times. The chain has TRBV5-5 and TRBJ2-1, with D possibly matching TRBD1 (6 bases). The germline V gene has CDR1 SGHKS and CDR2 YYEKEE (reference sequence). There are 15 residues in the CDR3. With 5 bases removed from V and 0 bases from J, the gap between germline ends came to 12 bases. The CDR3 DNA follows: TGTGCCAGCAGTTTAACAGGGAGCTCCTACAATGAGCAGTTCTTC. Encoded protein: CASSLTGSSYNEQFF.

J is TRBJ2-6 and V is TRBV4-2; possible D gene TRBD1, 5 bases. The germline gives CDR1 LGHNA, CDR2 YNFKEQ. The CDR3 has 19 residues. Trimming shortened V by 0 bases and J by 0 bases, and 15 bases separated the two germline ends. The CDR3 nucleotides read TGTGCCAGCAGCCAAGATGGGCAGGGCACCCGCTCTGGGGCCAACGTCCTGACTTTC. It specifies CASSQDGQGTRSGANVLTF.

The sample holds many counts of this clonotype. The chain joins TRBV9 to TRBJ2-2, with 10 positions matching TRBD1. Germline V lookup: CDR1 SGDLS, CDR2 YYNGEE. Trimming at V came to 3 bases and at J to 1 base, leaving 9 bases not matched to a gene. This CDR3 comprises 18 residues. CDR3 residues: CASSATGTGDLNTGELFF. Here the CDR3 DNA reads TGTGCCAGCAGCGCCACCGGGACAGGGGACCTGAACACCGGGGAGCTGTTTTTT.

The sample holds many counts of this clonotype. The chain combines TRBV28 with TRBJ1-5; D remains unclear. The V end was cut by 8 bases, the J end by 6 bases, with 14 bases between. The CDR3 is 13 residues long. Germline V gene lookup returns CDR1 MDHEN and CDR2 SYDVKM. The CDR3: CASGRVKSQPQHF. CDR3 coding DNA: TGTGCCAGCGGAAGGGTAAAAAGTCAGCCCCAGCATTTT.